The 22 T cell receptor beta chains below all came from one sample that was sequenced in a study of memory CD4+ T cells and cytomegalovirus serostatus. The sort gate was single viable CD3+CD4+CD8-CD45RO+ cells for memory CD4+ T cells. TCRdb's table, derived via immunoSEQ multiplex PCR, lists solely in-frame clones and lacks some. The sample contains roughly 53,000 clones, 70% to 80% of which appear only once. Sample: memory CD4+ T cells from blood. All receptors come from an adult in good health and CMV-seronegative.

This sequence joins TRBV28 and TRBJ2-7; D remains ambiguous. The CDR3 runs to 11 residues. Germline CDR1 is MDHEN and CDR2 is SYDVKM. V gave up 3 bases and J gave up 12 bases, with 12 bases separating them. In DNA, the CDR3 is TGTGCCAGCAGTTTTAAGGATTTTTGGTACTTC. Amino acids: CASSFKDFWYF.

In this sample, this clone turned up a few times. V gene TRBV27 combines with J gene TRBJ2-5; 10 bases match TRBD2. The CDR3 extends over 15 amino acids. Trimming removed 3 bases from V and 3 bases from J; junction bases left unmatched: 4. Germline-derived CDR1 and CDR2 are MNHEY and SMNVEV (reference sequence). As DNA, the CDR3 is TGTGCCAGCAGTTTCGGGCTAGCGGGAGAAGAGACCCAGTACTTC. Residues: CASSFGLAGEETQYF.

The CDR3 region is CASSYSSGGAITEAFF. The CDR3 coding sequence is TGTGCCAGCAGTTACTCGTCGGGGGGGGCGATCACTGAAGCTTTCTTT. This chain connects TRBV6-6 to TRBJ1-1; possible D gene TRBD1, 6 bases. V was cut by 0 bases and J by 4 bases, with 15 bases left in between. The CDR3 spans 16 residues. The germline CDR1 and CDR2 sequences are MNHNY and SVGAGI (reference sequence).

Only one count was recorded for this clone. In nucleotides, the CDR3 is TGTGCCAGCAGTTCTCTAGCGGGGTCCACGGGCGAGCAGTACTTC. Its translation: CASSSLAGSTGEQYF. The chain carries TRBV27 and TRBJ2-7, with TRBD2 matching 9 bases. Germline lookup yields CDR1 MNHEY and CDR2 SMNVEV (reference sequence). This CDR3 has 15 residues. J lost 6 bases, V lost 4 bases, and 10 bases had no gene match.

This chain uses TRBV4-1 with TRBJ2-7, with D possibly TRBD1 on 5 matching bases. Germline lookup yields CDR1 MGHRA and CDR2 YSYEKL. The germline V and J ends were trimmed by 4 bases and 3 bases, with 16 bases remaining between them. The CDR3 is 15 amino acids. This CDR3 is CASSPGPGPLYEQYF. The CDR3 region has the DNA TGCGCCAGCAGCCCTGGACCAGGGCCCCTCTACGAGCAGTACTTC.

As to this clone: Mismatch with germline at one junction end may stem from a read error. This specimen includes other DNA sequences encoding the same CDR3. The chain joins TRBV30 to TRBJ1-5; D remains unclear. Per the germline V gene, CDR1 is GTSNPN and CDR2 is SVGIG (reference sequence). CDR3 length equals 14 residues. CDR3 in amino acids: CAWSVIPGAQPQHF. CDR3 coding DNA: TGTGCCTGGAGTGTAATTCCAGGTGCTCAGCCTCAGCATTTT. Full variable domain (remainder filled in from reference TRBV30 and TRBJ1-5): SQTIHQWPATLVQPVGSPLSLECTVEGTSNPNLYWYRQAAGRGLQLLFYSVGIGQISSEVPQNLSASRPQDRQFILSSKKLLLSDSGFYLCAWSVIPGAQPQHFGDGTRLSIL.

V gene TRBV5-1 combines with J gene TRBJ1-2; 9 bases agree with TRBD1. The CDR3 has 13 residues. Germline lookup yields CDR1 SGHRS and CDR2 YFSETQ. J lost 6 bases, V lost 3 bases, and 3 bases had no gene match. CDR3 sequence: CASSSRQGDGYTF. For the CDR3, the DNA is TGCGCCAGCAGCTCGAGACAGGGGGATGGCTACACCTTC.

The V gene is TRBV6-6, the J gene TRBJ1-1; D is uncertain. This CDR3 comprises 13 residues. V lost 1 base and J lost 6, with 9 bases in between. Germline V gene data show CDR1 as MNHNY and CDR2 as SVGAGI (reference sequence). The CDR3 loop is CASSYWDNSEAFF. The CDR3 DNA follows: TGTGCCAGCAGTTACTGGGATAACTCTGAAGCTTTCTTT.

The chain recombines TRBV29-1 with TRBJ1-1; D not resolved. Trimming cost V 4 bases and J 1 base, with 16 bases left between them. This CDR3 contains 15 residues. Germline V lookup: CDR1 SQVTM, CDR2 ANQGSEA. CDR3 sequence reads: CSVGHSSNWNTEAFF. The CDR3 nucleotides read TGCAGCGTTGGGCACTCCTCCAACTGGAACACTGAAGCTTTCTTT.

The DNA for the CDR3 is TGTGCCAGCGTGGGGGCCAGGCTAACCTACGAGCAGTACTTC. Protein sequence: CASVGARLTYEQYF. The V gene is TRBV2, the J gene TRBJ2-7; D might be TRBD1 (6 bases). V was pared by 8 bases and J by 2 bases, with 16 bases between. Germline V gives CDR1 SNHLY, CDR2 FYNNEI. This CDR3 is 14 amino acids long.

The V and J genes are TRBV7-2 and TRBJ2-5; a weak D match, TRBD1 (6 bases). V gave up 2 bases and J gave up 0 bases, with 13 bases separating them. Germline V lookup: CDR1 SGHTA, CDR2 FQGNSA. This CDR3 is built from 16 residues. The CDR3 bases are TGTGCCAGCAGCTTAACCATTCCAGGGGACCAAGAGACCCAGTACTTC. Translating it yields CASSLTIPGDQETQYF.

The CDR3 region is CASNVDMKKLFF. The CDR3 DNA reads TGTGCCAGCAATGTGGATATGAAAAAACTGTTTTTT. The chain joins TRBV28 to TRBJ1-4; D gene uncertain. Germline loops: CDR1 MDHEN, CDR2 SYDVKM. This CDR3 comprises 12 residues. V gave up 7 bases and J gave up 9 bases, with 12 bases separating them.

The genes are TRBV7-2 and TRBJ2-6; perhaps TRBD2 as D (5 bases). Germline loops: CDR1 SGHTA, CDR2 FQGNSA. This CDR3 region has 16 residues. The ends were cut back, 5 bases at V and 2 bases at J, with 13 bases in the middle. The CDR3 nucleotides read TGTGCCAGCAGCCGAACCGGGAACACTGGGGCCAACGTCCTGACTTTC. It encodes CASSRTGNTGANVLTF.

The chain combines TRBV14 with TRBJ2-2; D remains ambiguous. V was clipped by 0 bases and J by 4 bases, with 9 bases between them. Germline V gives CDR1 SGHDN, CDR2 FVKESK. The length of the CDR3 is 15 residues. Written as DNA, the CDR3 is TGTGCCAGCAGCCAAGATCTTCGCCCCACCGGGGAGCTGTTTTTT. This gives the protein CASSQDLRPTGELFF. Full variable domain (missing parts from reference TRBV14 and TRBJ2-2): EAGVTQFPSHSVIEKGQTVTLRCDPISGHDNLYWYRRVMGKEIKFLLHFVKESKQDESGMPNNRFLAERTGGTYSTLKVQPAELEDSGVYFCASSQDLRPTGELFFGEGSRLTVL.

The V call is TRBV5-1, the J call TRBJ2-3; TRBD1 agrees at 7 bases. Trimming removed 4 bases from V and 2 bases from J; junction bases left unmatched: 4. Germline assignment: CDR1 SGHRS and CDR2 YFSETQ. This CDR3 comprises 14 residues. The CDR3 reads CASSLGGYTDTQYF. The CDR3 coding sequence is TGCGCCAGCAGCCTAGGGGGCTACACAGATACGCAGTATTTT.

This clone has just a few counts. V is TRBV5-6 and J is TRBJ1-1; D uncertain. The germline V and J ends were trimmed by 1 base and 12 bases, with 13 bases remaining between them. There are 12 residues in the CDR3. Germline CDR1 reads SGHDT; CDR2 reads YYEEEE. CDR3 DNA: TGTGCCAGCAGCTTGATGGACGTTACCCCTTTCTTT. Residues: CASSLMDVTPFF.

The rearrangement uses TRBV5-1 and TRBJ2-7; D not resolved. V was cut by 1 base and J by 0 bases, with 11 bases left in between. The germline CDR1 and CDR2 sequences are SGHRS and YFSETQ. The CDR3 sequence is 15 residues long. DNA of the CDR3: TGCGCCAGCAGCTTGTTTGCGCACAGCTCCTACGAGCAGTACTTC. Translated: CASSLFAHSSYEQYF.

The V and J genes are TRBV19 and TRBJ2-7, with 8 bases that match TRBD2. V was clipped by 5 bases and J by 6 bases; unmatched bases: 6. CDR3 length equals 13 residues. Germline CDR1 is LNHDA and CDR2 is SQIVND (reference sequence). The CDR3 bases are TGTGCCAGTAGTCCTCCGGGAGGGGCCGAGCAGTACTTC. This translates into CASSPPGGAEQYF.

The chain couples TRBV29-1 to TRBJ2-1; tentative D call: TRBD1 (6 bases). Trimming took off 3 bases at V and 8 bases at J, with 11 bases between the two ends. The CDR3 consists of 12 residues. The germline gives CDR1 SQVTM, CDR2 ANQGSEA. CDR3 DNA sequence: TGCAGCGTTGACCCCAACAGGGATGAGCAGTTCTTC. Its protein product is CSVDPNRDEQFF.

The chain joins TRBV28 to TRBJ2-3; D gene ambiguous. The CDR3 is made up of 16 amino acids. The ends were cut back, 3 bases at V and 3 bases at J, with 16 bases in the middle. Germline CDR1 is MDHEN and CDR2 is SYDVKM. This CDR3 reads CASSLEGPLMTDTQYF. In DNA form, the CDR3 reads TGTGCCAGCAGTTTGGAAGGGCCTCTTATGACAGATACGCAGTATTTT.

This clone was recorded once. The gene calls are TRBV14 and TRBJ2-3; the match to TRBD2 covers 13 bases. The CDR3 contains 18 residues. Germline CDR1 is SGHDN and CDR2 is FVKESK. Losses at the gene ends were 1 base for V and 2 bases for J; bases not matched to a gene: 6. DNA of the CDR3: TGTGCCAGCAGCCAAGGGACTAGCGGGGGTTACTACACAGATACGCAGTATTTT. This translates into CASSQGTSGGYYTDTQYF.

The chain uses TRBV14 and TRBJ1-2, with 7 bases aligning to TRBD1. V shed 1 base, J shed 4 bases, and the junction held 9 bases outside the gene matches. Germline assignment: CDR1 SGHDN and CDR2 FVKESK. The CDR3 has 16 residues. The CDR3: CASSQVGRGRSYGYTF. CDR3 in DNA: TGTGCCAGCAGCCAAGTGGGTAGGGGGCGCAGCTATGGCTACACCTTC.